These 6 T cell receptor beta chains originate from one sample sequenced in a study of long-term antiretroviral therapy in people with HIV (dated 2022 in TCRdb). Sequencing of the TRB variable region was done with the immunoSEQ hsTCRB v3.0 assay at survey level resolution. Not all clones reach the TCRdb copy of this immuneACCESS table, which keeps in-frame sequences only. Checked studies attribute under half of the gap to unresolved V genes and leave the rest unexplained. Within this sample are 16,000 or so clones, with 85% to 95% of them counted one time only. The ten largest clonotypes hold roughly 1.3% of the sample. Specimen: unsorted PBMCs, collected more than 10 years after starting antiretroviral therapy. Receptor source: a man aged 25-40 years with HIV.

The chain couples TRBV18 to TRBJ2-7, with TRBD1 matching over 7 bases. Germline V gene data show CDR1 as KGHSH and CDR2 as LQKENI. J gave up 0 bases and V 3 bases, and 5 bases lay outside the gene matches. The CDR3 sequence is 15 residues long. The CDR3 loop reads CASSPARGSSYEQYF. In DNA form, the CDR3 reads TGTGCCAGCTCACCCGCCAGGGGGAGCTCCTACGAGCAGTACTTC.

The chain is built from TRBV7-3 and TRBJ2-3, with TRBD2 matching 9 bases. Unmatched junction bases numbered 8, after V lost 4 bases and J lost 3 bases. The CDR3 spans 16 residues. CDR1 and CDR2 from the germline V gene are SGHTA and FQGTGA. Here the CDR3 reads CASSSGLAGGTDTQYF. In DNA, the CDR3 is TGTGCCAGCAGCTCGGGACTAGCCGGGGGGACAGATACGCAGTATTTT.

The chain's CDR3 is CASSPGGEKLFF. The CDR3 DNA reads TGTGCCAGCAGCCCAGGAGGTGAAAAACTGTTTTTT. The chain recombines TRBV2 with TRBJ1-4, with unresolved D. The germline V gene has CDR1 SNHLY and CDR2 FYNNEI. Deletions cut 6 bases from V and 7 bases from J, with 9 bases between. The CDR3 runs to 12 residues.

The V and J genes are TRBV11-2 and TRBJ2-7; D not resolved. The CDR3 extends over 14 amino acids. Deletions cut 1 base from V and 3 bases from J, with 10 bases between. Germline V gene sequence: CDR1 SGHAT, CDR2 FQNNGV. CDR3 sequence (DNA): TGTGCCAGCAGCTTAGGATTCGGAAGCTACGAGCAGTACTTC. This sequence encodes CASSLGFGSYEQYF. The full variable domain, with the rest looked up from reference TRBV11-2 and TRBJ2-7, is EAGVAQSPRYKIIEKRQSVAFWCNPISGHATLYWYQQILGQGPKLLIQFQNNGVVDDSQLPKDRFSAERLKGVDSTLKIQPAKLEDSAVYLCASSLGFGSYEQYFGPGTRLTVT.

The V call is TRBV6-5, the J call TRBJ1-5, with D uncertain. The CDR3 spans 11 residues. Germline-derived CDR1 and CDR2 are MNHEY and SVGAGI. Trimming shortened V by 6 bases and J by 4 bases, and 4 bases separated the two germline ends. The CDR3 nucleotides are TGTGCCAGCAGCAGAAATCAGCCCCAGCATTTT. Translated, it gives CASSRNQPQHF.

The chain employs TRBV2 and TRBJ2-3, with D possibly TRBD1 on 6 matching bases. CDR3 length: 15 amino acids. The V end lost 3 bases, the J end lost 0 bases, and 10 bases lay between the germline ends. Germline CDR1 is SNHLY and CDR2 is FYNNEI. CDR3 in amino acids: CASSDWGPSTDTQYF. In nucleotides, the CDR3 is TGTGCCAGCAGTGATTGGGGGCCCAGCACAGATACGCAGTATTTT.